This T cell receptor (beta chain) appears in the sequencing data of a study of shared clonotypes between healthy human individuals. Points from the study as a whole: Sharing across four donors was highest in naive CD4 (around 5%) and lowest in memory CD8 (around 0.4%). Memory subsets had estimated richness that was generally smaller than that of naive subsets.

Comment on this clone: Its cognate antigen is unknown.

Per germline, CDR1 SGHRS and CDR2 YFSETQ. The CDR3 is 13 amino acids. V was pared by 5 bases and J by 4 bases, with 4 bases of the junction left unmatched. Genomic DNA per cell subset filled all wells of several immunoSEQ plates. The authors' processing: ImmunoSEQ junction-only sequences lacked quality scores, so their filtering differed. Produced via immunoSEQ multiplex PCR; TCRdb's table is partial and in-frame only. That table furnishes V, J and clone size, whereas the DNA furnished D and trimming. This sample has approximately 1.4 million clones, with around 98% found just once. V is TRBV5-1 and J is TRBJ1-1; TRBD1 matches at 8 bases. This receptor was taken from a man aged 25-40 years in good health. The specimen sequenced was naive CD4+ T cells sorted from blood. The subset denotes: CD45RA+ positively selected. CDR3 residues: CASSRTGSTEAFF. Here the CDR3 DNA reads TGCGCCAGCAGTAGGACAGGGAGCACTGAAGCTTTCTTT. Together with reference TRBV5-1 and TRBJ1-1, the CDR3 gives the full variable domain: KAGVTQTPRYLIKTRGQQVTLSCSPISGHRSVSWYQQTPGQGLQFLFEYFSETQRNKGNFPGRFSGRQFSNSRSEMNVSTLELGDSALYLCASSRTGSTEAFFGQGTRLTVV.